The rows below give T cell receptor beta chains drawn from one sample of a study of cytomegalovirus exposure and HLA in healthy donors. Using immunoSEQ multiplex PCR, the repertoire was profiled, and TCRdb retains in-frame clones only, with some absent. This table has around 80,000 clones, approximately 65% appearing once. Sequenced input: PBMCs. The receptors originated from a male donor in good health and CMV-seropositive. The CDR3 runs from the conserved cysteine through the conserved F or W. Clone size appears in some rows only: once, few, many, or a class for an expanded clone.

CDR3: CASRLAAYNEQFF; size: NA; J: TRBJ2-1; V: TRBV28
CDR3: CASSARLAGGNEQFF; size: few; J: TRBJ2-1; V: TRBV5-8
CDR3: CASSPMGTGNTGELFF; size: NA; J: TRBJ2-2; V: TRBV7-3
CDR3: CAGETRWTEAFF; size: NA; J: TRBJ1-1; V: TRBV6-1
CDR3: CASSIDRSEQFF; size: NA; J: TRBJ2-1; V: TRBV5-1
CDR3: CASSEAGADGYTF; size: NA; J: TRBJ1-2; V: TRBV6-1
CDR3: CASSRSKTEGYTF; size: NA; J: TRBJ1-2; V: TRBV2
CDR3: CASSQERTGKINGYTF; size: NA; J: TRBJ1-2; V: TRBV4-1
CDR3: CASSHRLAGGGNEQFF; size: NA; J: TRBJ2-1; V: TRBV4-3
CDR3: CASMELSGGSSYNEQFF; size: NA; J: TRBJ2-1; V: TRBV28
CDR3: CASSSYRTSGSTDTQYF; size: few; J: TRBJ2-3; V: TRBV7-8
CDR3: CASSYFYRVGTEAFF; size: NA; J: TRBJ1-1; V: TRBV6-5
CDR3: CASSQGAGGARAYEQYF; size: NA; J: TRBJ2-7; V: TRBV4-3
CDR3: CASSLEGRWEKLFF; size: once; J: TRBJ1-4; V: TRBV7-8
CDR3: CASADRAKDGEQYF; size: once; J: TRBJ2-7; V: TRBV6-1
CDR3: CASSLSGTAPSGNTIYF; size: NA; J: TRBJ1-3; V: TRBV5-4
CDR3: CSVVSGLAGPYNEQFF; size: NA; J: TRBJ2-1; V: TRBV29-1
CDR3: CASSYWGRDTGELFF; size: NA; J: TRBJ2-2; V: TRBV6-5
CDR3: CASQGLQPGELFF; size: few; J: TRBJ2-2; V: TRBV18
CDR3: CASRHDRGLGAFF; size: NA; J: TRBJ1-1; V: TRBV6-5
CDR3: CASSLGVIDTEAFF; size: NA; J: TRBJ1-1; V: TRBV7-2
CDR3: CASSETLAGDISTDTQYF; size: few; J: TRBJ2-3; V: TRBV6-1
CDR3: CAISVSGAGTGELFF; size: few; J: TRBJ2-2; V: TRBV10-3
CDR3: CASSLGPSGSKYF; size: few; J: TRBJ2-7; V: TRBV11-3
CDR3: CSALGQGTHNEQFF; size: NA; J: TRBJ2-1; V: TRBV29-1
CDR3: CASSPGNTGELFF; size: few; J: TRBJ2-2; V: TRBV7-2
CDR3: CASKVTGSNQPQHF; size: NA; J: TRBJ1-5; V: TRBV6-5
CDR3: CASSSGTYEQYF; size: once; J: TRBJ2-7; V: TRBV11-2
CDR3: CASSHSGPNYGYTF; size: few; J: TRBJ1-2; V: TRBV7-2
CDR3: CASSRLGVGEGQPQHF; size: NA; J: TRBJ1-5; V: TRBV27
CDR3: CASRSLDRAYEQYF; size: NA; J: TRBJ2-7; V: TRBV5-1
CDR3: CASASGGHTDTQYF; size: NA; J: TRBJ2-3; V: TRBV11-3
CDR3: CASSLAGSSYEQYF; size: few; J: TRBJ2-7; V: TRBV5-1
CDR3: CASSLRTSGIYEQYF; size: NA; J: TRBJ2-7; V: TRBV27
CDR3: CASSLMMRSEAFF; size: NA; J: TRBJ1-1; V: TRBV11-2
CDR3: CATKGGAEESYEQYF; size: NA; J: TRBJ2-7; V: TRBV19
CDR3: CAWSGSPVETQYF; size: NA; J: TRBJ2-5; V: TRBV30
CDR3: CASSQVGRQGGEKLFF; size: NA; J: TRBJ1-4; V: TRBV4-1
CDR3: CATSRVREGGYRNEQFF; size: NA; J: TRBJ2-1; V: TRBV15
CDR3: CASKIGRGNTEAFF; size: NA; J: TRBJ1-1; V: TRBV19
CDR3: CSARTGSSYNSPLHF; size: NA; J: TRBJ1-6; V: TRBV29-1
CDR3: CASSPGFSGANVLTF; size: few; J: TRBJ2-6; V: TRBV7-9
CDR3: CAWSVKGPRGGSPLHF; size: NA; J: TRBJ1-6; V: TRBV30
CDR3: CSVFSGGPYNEQFF; size: NA; J: TRBJ2-1; V: TRBV29-1
CDR3: CASSLAYGAEAFF; size: NA; J: TRBJ1-1; V: TRBV5-1
CDR3: CASSLTLGGKGNQPQHF; size: few; J: TRBJ1-5; V: TRBV5-4
CDR3: CASSAVPGQKSSGANVLTF; size: NA; J: TRBJ2-6; V: TRBV5-1
CDR3: CASSRGGGGGVYEQYF; size: NA; J: TRBJ2-7; V: TRBV5-6
CDR3: CASSYSQGGTEAFF; size: once; J: TRBJ1-1; V: TRBV6-5